This T cell receptor beta chain was sequenced during a study of cytomegalovirus exposure and HLA in healthy donors. Study-wide results and limits: There were 160 or so TCR beta chains listed as cytomegalovirus-associated. An analysis done earlier found most TCR beta V segments productive about 87% or about 30% of the time.

Participants comprised healthy donors of bone marrow. A multiplex PCR was run with 60 Vbeta primers and 13 Jbeta primers. Sequenced by immunoSEQ multiplex PCR; TCRdb stores in-frame clones only, minus some. The sample carries more than 90,000 clones, roughly 73% recorded once. With regard to this clone: What it binds is unknown.

The CDR3 loop spans 15 amino acids. The V and J ends lost 5 bases and 1 base respectively, with 12 bases between them. Germline V gene data show CDR1 as SGHTA and CDR2 as FQGNSA. This clonotype was sampled from a woman aged 25 to 45 in good health and CMV-seronegative. Sample: PBMCs. The chain carries TRBV7-2 and TRBJ1-5; D is uncertain. CDR3 protein: CASSQGRESNQPQHF. DNA of the CDR3: TGTGCCAGCAGCCAAGGACGGGAAAGCAATCAGCCCCAGCATTTT.